This is a list of T cell receptor beta chains from one sample in a study of shared clonotypes between healthy human individuals. TCRdb keeps only in-frame clones here, not all; method: immunoSEQ multiplex PCR. The table records about 2.4 million clones, 93% of them present only once. Sequencing used naive CD4+ T cells from PBMCs. These receptors were taken from a man aged 18 to 29 in good health. Some clones in this sample may be carry-over from other donors' samples. Each CDR3 is given with its conserved first and last residue. The order of the fields is clone size, CDR3 length, J gene, V gene, D gene, CDR3 protein, CDR3 DNA. The D gene is left open where the match is weak. A clone size is listed for some rows: how often the clone was seen (once, few, many), or a class if it is expanded.

>-|15|TRBJ2-3|TRBV6-6|-
CASSYSGSRTDTQYF
TGTGCCAGCAGTTACAGTGGGAGTCGGACAGATACGCAGTATTTT
>-|17|TRBJ1-5|TRBV7-9|-
CASSPLTLAPFNQPQHF
TGTGCCAGCAGCCCCCTGACCCTTGCCCCCTTCAATCAGCCCCAGCATTTT
>-|13|TRBJ1-1|TRBV11-3|TRBD1
CASSFYRGTEAFF
TGTGCCAGCAGCTTCTACAGGGGGACTGAAGCTTTCTTT
>once|15|TRBJ1-2|TRBV15|-
CATSTRDGRFSGYTF
TGTGCCACCTCAACCCGGGACGGTCGTTTTTCTGGCTACACCTTC
>-|12|TRBJ2-5|TRBV6-5|-
CASSYVQETQYF
TGTGCCAGCAGTTACGTCCAAGAGACCCAGTACTTC
>-|22|TRBJ2-7|TRBV21-1|-
CASSSRDREYPGLAGGPEEQYF
TGTGCCAGCAGCAGCCGGGACAGGGAATACCCGGGACTAGCGGGAGGGCCGGAGGAGCAGTACTTC
>once|18|TRBJ1-4|TRBV19|-
CASNIRSRDTTWTEKLFF
TGTGCCAGTAACATTAGGTCCCGGGACACCACCTGGACAGAAAAACTGTTTTTT
>-|16|TRBJ2-7|TRBV27|TRBD2
CASSLLAGGSPYEQYF
TGTGCCAGCAGCCTGCTAGCGGGGGGCTCTCCCTACGAGCAGTACTTC
>-|13|TRBJ2-3|TRBV2|-
CASIPPGTDTQYF
TGTGCCAGCATTCCCCCCGGGACAGATACGCAGTATTTT
>-|13|TRBJ2-7|TRBV21-1|-
CASSNERGGQRYF
TGTGCCAGCAGCAACGAGCGGGGAGGGCAGCGGTACTTC
>once|14|TRBJ1-2|TRBV7-2|TRBD1
CASSLGQGFYGYTF
TGTGCCAGCAGCTTAGGACAGGGGTTCTATGGCTACACCTTC
>-|15|TRBJ2-3|TRBV5-1|TRBD2
CASSLSLAATDTQYF
TGCGCCAGCAGCTTGTCGCTAGCGGCCACAGATACGCAGTATTTT
>-|14|TRBJ2-6|TRBV10-3|-
CAISESSGANVLTF
TGTGCCATCAGTGAGTCTTCCGGGGCCAACGTCCTGACTTTC
>once|15|TRBJ1-1|TRBV11-1|-
CASSLEVRLNTEAFF
TGTGCCAGCAGCTTAGAAGTCAGACTGAACACTGAAGCTTTCTTT
>-|17|TRBJ2-1|TRBV29-1|-
CSVGGRGEISSYNEQFF
TGCAGCGTTGGAGGCAGGGGCGAAATTAGCTCCTACAATGAGCAGTTCTTC
>-|14|TRBJ2-3|TRBV18|-
CASSPGVLDVEQYF
TGTGCCAGCTCACCTGGAGTCTTGGATGTGGAGCAGTATTTT
>-|15|TRBJ1-3|TRBV28|-
CASLLGGSRPSTIYF
TGTGCCAGCTTACTGGGAGGGTCGCGCCCTAGCACCATATATTTT
>-|15|TRBJ2-7|TRBV5-1|-
CASSLASGSTYEQYF
TGCGCCAGCAGCTTGGCCTCAGGGTCTACCTACGAGCAGTACTTC
>once|11|TRBJ2-7|TRBV28|-
CASRGPVEQYF
TGTGCCAGCCGCGGCCCGGTAGAGCAGTACTTC
>once|14|TRBJ1-4|TRBV28|TRBD1
CASTRTGGNEKLFF
TGTGCCAGCACCCGGACAGGGGGTAATGAAAAACTGTTTTTT
>once|13|TRBJ2-1|TRBV29-1|TRBD1
CSVESHRGDEQFF
TGCAGCGTGGAATCCCACAGGGGGGATGAGCAGTTCTTC
>once|16|TRBJ2-1|TRBV4-1|-
CASSQPTSRQGNEQFF
TGCGCCAGCAGCCAGCCCACTAGCAGGCAAGGGAATGAGCAGTTCTTC
>-|14|TRBJ1-4|TRBV30|-
CAWSVGGIGEKLFF
TGTGCCTGGAGTGTAGGGGGGATTGGAGAAAAACTGTTTTTT
>-|14|TRBJ1-2|TRBV10-3|-
CAISESAGFYGYTF
TGTGCCATCAGTGAGTCGGCAGGCTTTTATGGCTACACCTTC
>-|11|TRBJ1-1|TRBV20-1|-
CSASRREEAFF
TGCAGTGCTAGTCGGCGGGAGGAAGCTTTCTTT
>-|12|TRBJ1-5|TRBV6-6|-
CASGGPDQPQHF
TGTGCCAGTGGGGGGCCGGATCAGCCCCAGCATTTT
>-|13|TRBJ1-5|TRBV6-4|-
CASSKGGNQPQHF
TGTGCCAGCAGTAAGGGTGGGAATCAGCCCCAGCATTTT
>-|16|TRBJ1-1|TRBV5-1|-
CASSLGKGPLNTEAFF
TGCGCCAGCAGCTTGGGAAAGGGGCCTTTGAACACTGAAGCTTTCTTT
>-|12|TRBJ2-1|TRBV15|-
CATSRDPDEQFF
TGTGCCACCAGCAGAGATCCAGATGAGCAGTTCTTC
>-|14|TRBJ2-7|TRBV6-1|TRBD2
CASSERGETYEQYF
TGTGCCAGCAGTGAACGGGGGGAGACCTACGAGCAGTACTTC
>-|13|TRBJ1-5|TRBV19|-
CASSRQGNQPQHF
TGTGCCAGTAGTAGACAGGGCAATCAGCCCCAGCATTTT
>-|18|TRBJ1-2|TRBV19|TRBD1
CASSILNGGTGTNYGYTF
TGTGCCAGTAGCATCCTTAACGGCGGGACAGGGACTAACTATGGCTACACCTTC
>-|15|TRBJ2-1|TRBV29-1|TRBD2
CSVGEVGGPRNEQFF
TGCAGCGTTGGGGAAGTGGGAGGGCCTAGGAATGAGCAGTTCTTC
>-|12|TRBJ1-2|TRBV18|-
CASSNSGTGNFF
TGTGCCAGCTCAAATTCCGGGACCGGAAATTTTTTC
>-|12|TRBJ2-5|TRBV5-6|-
CASSFEGETQYF
TGTGCCAGCAGCTTTGAGGGAGAGACCCAGTACTTC
>few|15|TRBJ2-1|TRBV6-1|TRBD1
CASRAGTGVVNEQFF
TGTGCCAGCAGAGCCGGGACAGGGGTGGTGAATGAGCAGTTCTTC
>once|14|TRBJ1-4|TRBV7-2|-
CASSEPGQSEKLFF
TGTGCCAGCAGCGAGCCGGGACAAAGCGAAAAACTGTTTTTT
>-|19|TRBJ2-3|TRBV5-1|TRBD2
CASSLNPPLAGGTTDTQYF
TGCGCCAGCAGCTTAAACCCCCCGCTAGCGGGAGGGACCACAGATACGCAGTATTTT
>-|15|TRBJ1-2|TRBV28|-
CASSLNPVANYGYTF
TGTGCCAGCAGTTTAAACCCTGTAGCTAACTATGGCTACACCTTC
>-|13|TRBJ2-4|TRBV7-2|-
CASSWGPPDIQYF
TGTGCCAGCAGCTGGGGACCCCCCGACATTCAGTACTTC
>-|14|TRBJ2-5|TRBV4-1|-
CASSHSLPRETQYF
TGCGCCAGCAGCCATTCCCTACCCAGGGAGACCCAGTACTTC
>-|12|TRBJ1-5|TRBV28|-
CASSSANQPQHF
TGTGCCAGCAGTTCGGCAAATCAGCCCCAGCATTTT
>-|16|TRBJ2-4|TRBV5-6|TRBD1
CASSLWDRAPKNIQYF
TGTGCCAGCAGCCTTTGGGACAGGGCCCCCAAAAACATTCAGTACTTC
>-|13|TRBJ2-5|TRBV11-2|-
CASTPEVGETQYF
TGTGCCAGCACGCCGGAGGTGGGGGAGACCCAGTACTTC
>-|17|TRBJ2-1|TRBV7-3|TRBD1
CASSRTGGGSLSNEQFF
TGTGCCAGCAGCCGTACAGGGGGCGGAAGTCTTTCCAATGAGCAGTTCTTC
>-|16|TRBJ2-6|TRBV7-3|TRBD1
CASSSDRTSGANVLTF
TGTGCCAGCAGCTCGGACAGGACCTCTGGGGCCAACGTCCTGACTTTC
>-|15|TRBJ1-5|TRBV7-9|TRBD1
CASSPGTGINQPQHF
TGTGCCAGCAGCCCCGGGACAGGGATCAATCAGCCCCAGCATTTT
>-|16|TRBJ1-3|TRBV10-3|-
CAISEQNRRVTNTIYF
TGTGCCATCAGTGAGCAGAACCGCCGGGTGACAAACACCATATATTTT
>-|13|TRBJ1-1|TRBV28|-
CASRNPMNTEAFF
TGTGCCAGCCGTAACCCGATGAACACTGAAGCTTTCTTT
>-|16|TRBJ1-5|TRBV6-1|-
CASSGDGGLGNQPQHF
TGTGCCAGCAGTGGGGACGGGGGGCTGGGCAATCAGCCCCAGCATTTT
>-|16|TRBJ2-4|TRBV4-1|-
CASSQDGSLAKNIQYF
TGCGCCAGCAGCCAAGATGGGTCACTAGCCAAAAACATTCAGTACTTC
>-|15|TRBJ1-2|TRBV6-1|TRBD1
CASSENRQGAIGYTF
TGTGCCAGCAGTGAAAATAGACAGGGGGCGATTGGCTACACCTTC
>once|13|TRBJ1-5|TRBV30|TRBD1
CAWADRGEQPQHF
TGTGCCTGGGCGGACAGGGGGGAACAGCCCCAGCATTTT
>few|14|TRBJ2-7|TRBV27|-
CASSPHDTTYEQYF
TGTGCCAGCAGTCCCCATGACACTACCTACGAGCAGTACTTC
>-|15|TRBJ2-7|TRBV4-2|TRBD2
CASSEAGTSGYEQYF
TGTGCCAGCAGCGAGGCCGGGACTAGCGGGTACGAGCAGTACTTC
>-|17|TRBJ2-3|TRBV5-1|-
CASSPLGRGAGGDTQYF
TGCGCCAGCAGCCCCCTTGGGAGAGGGGCAGGAGGAGATACGCAGTATTTT
>-|19|TRBJ2-4|TRBV6-1|-
CASSEVWPPTSGAKNIQYF
TGTGCCAGCAGTGAAGTGTGGCCCCCAACAAGCGGAGCCAAAAACATTCAGTACTTC
>-|12|TRBJ2-5|TRBV6-5|-
CAVRAPQGTQYF
TGTGCAGTGAGGGCGCCCCAGGGGACCCAGTACTTC
>-|16|TRBJ2-1|TRBV19|TRBD1
CASSTGDRGQNNEQFF
TGTGCCAGTAGTACAGGGGACAGGGGGCAGAACAATGAGCAGTTCTTC
>-|13|TRBJ1-1|TRBV18|-
CASSLAGNTEAFF
TGTGCCAGCTCACTCGCCGGGAACACTGAAGCTTTCTTT